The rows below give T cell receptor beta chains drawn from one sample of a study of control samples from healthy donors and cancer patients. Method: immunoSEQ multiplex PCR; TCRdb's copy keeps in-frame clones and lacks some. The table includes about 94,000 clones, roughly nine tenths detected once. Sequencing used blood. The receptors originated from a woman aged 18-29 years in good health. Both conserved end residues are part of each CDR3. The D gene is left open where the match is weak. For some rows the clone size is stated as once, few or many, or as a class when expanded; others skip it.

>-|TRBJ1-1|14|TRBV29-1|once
TGCAGCGTTGTTGACCCAGGGGTAAACACTGAAGCTTTCTTT
CSVVDPGVNTEAFF
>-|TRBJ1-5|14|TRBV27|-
TGTGCCAGCAGTTTACTAGGTGAGGATCAGCCCCAGCATTTT
CASSLLGEDQPQHF
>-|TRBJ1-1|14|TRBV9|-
TGTGCCAGCAGCGCGGCTTCAGGGAGGACTGAAGCTTTCTTT
CASSAASGRTEAFF
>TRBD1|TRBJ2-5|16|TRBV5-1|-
TGCGCCAGCAGCTTGGCCCTGGGACAGGGGGGAGAGACCCAGTACTTC
CASSLALGQGGETQYF
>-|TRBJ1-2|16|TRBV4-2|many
TGTGCCAGCAGCCAAGAGGGGACTGTAGGACTTGGTGGCTACACCTTC
CASSQEGTVGLGGYTF
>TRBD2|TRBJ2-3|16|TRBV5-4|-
TGTGCCAGCAGTGGGGGAGGGCGGGGCCGCACAGATACGCAGTATTTT
CASSGGGRGRTDTQYF
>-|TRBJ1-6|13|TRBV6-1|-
TGTGCCAGCAGTGACCAGGGCGATTCACCCCTCCACTTT
CASSDQGDSPLHF
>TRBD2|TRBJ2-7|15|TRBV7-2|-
TGTGCCAGCAGCCTGCGACTAGCGGACCCCTACGAGCAGTACTTC
CASSLRLADPYEQYF
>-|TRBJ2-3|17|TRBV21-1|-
TGTGCCAGCTCGGACAGGGGGAAGGGAAGGGCCACAGATACGCAGTATTTT
CASSDRGKGRATDTQYF
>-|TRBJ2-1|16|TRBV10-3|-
TGTGCCATCAGTGATCCGAGGACAAGCTCCTACAATGAGCAGTTCTTC
CAISDPRTSSYNEQFF
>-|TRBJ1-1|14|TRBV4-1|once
TGCGCCAGCAGCCAAGGATTAGGAGTTACTGAAGCTTTCTTT
CASSQGLGVTEAFF
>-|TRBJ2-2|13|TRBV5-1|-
TGCGCCAGCAGAGACTCGTTTACCGGGGAGCTGTTTTTT
CASRDSFTGELFF
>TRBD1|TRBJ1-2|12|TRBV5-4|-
TGTGCCAGCAGCCAGGGACAGGGTCTAAGGACCTTC
CASSQGQGLRTF